The 21 T cell receptor beta chains listed next were all sequenced from one sample in a study of CD4 T cells in relation to SARS-CoV-2 and coronaviruses. TCRdb's copy holds only in-frame clones and misses some; the assay was immunoSEQ multiplex PCR. The sample lists 68,000 or so clones; just over 90% were seen once. Before the COVID-19 pandemic, during about 2011-2019, CD4+ T cells were taken from unexposed donors. The sample comprised naive CD4+ T cells from PBMCs. Subset in this sample: naive CD4+ T cells isolated by negative enrichment. These receptors came from a human donor in good health.

This clone appeared a few times. The chain joins TRBV5-1 to TRBJ2-3; D possibly uses TRBD1 or TRBD2 (5 bases each). Germline V lookup: CDR1 SGHRS, CDR2 YFSETQ. The CDR3 length is 14 residues. The V end was cut by 0 bases, the J end by 6 bases, with 11 bases between. This CDR3 is CASSLGGREDTQYF. The CDR3 coding sequence is TGCGCCAGCAGCTTGGGGGGGAGAGAGGATACGCAGTATTTT.

The V and J genes are TRBV4-1 and TRBJ1-1, with 8 bases identical to TRBD1. Trimming took 0 bases from V and 4 from J; bases not matched to a gene: 7. Germline V gene sequence: CDR1 MGHRA, CDR2 YSYEKL. The CDR3 contains 16 residues. The CDR3 DNA sequence: TGCGCCAGCAGCCAAGATAGGGGGACAGGACGCACTGAAGCTTTCTTT. This translates into CASSQDRGTGRTEAFF.

This rearrangement joins TRBV2 to TRBJ1-6; possible D gene TRBD1, 6 bases. CDR1 and CDR2 from the germline V gene are SNHLY and FYNNEI. Trimming took 5 bases from V and 8 from J, leaving 16 bases between them. This CDR3 region has 15 residues. The CDR3 bases are TGTGCCAGCAGTCCCAACCGCGGGGGCGATTCACCCCTCCACTTT. It encodes CASSPNRGGDSPLHF.

V gene TRBV10-3 combines with J gene TRBJ1-2; D remains ambiguous. Germline CDR1 ENHRY, CDR2 SYGVKD. The length of the CDR3 is 14 residues. Trimming pared 4 bases from V and 2 bases from J, leaving 11 bases between. The CDR3 loop is CAISAGNLNYGYTF. The CDR3 bases are TGTGCCATCAGTGCGGGTAATCTGAACTATGGCTACACCTTC.

The chain couples TRBV2 to TRBJ1-2; perhaps TRBD1 as D (5 bases). Germline loops: CDR1 SNHLY, CDR2 FYNNEI. CDR3 length: 16 residues. Between the trimmed V and J ends, which lost 2 bases and 3 bases, there was a span of 16 bases. The DNA of the CDR3 is TGTGCCAGCAGTGAACCGGACCATTCAGGGTACTATGGCTACACCTTC. Amino acids: CASSEPDHSGYYGYTF.

J is TRBJ2-3 and V is TRBV9; D possibly corresponds to TRBD2 (6 bases). The CDR3 loop spans 14 amino acids. Trimming left V 2 bases short and J 2 bases short, with 9 bases between. From germline, CDR1 is SGDLS and CDR2 YYNGEE. The CDR3 spells CASSVSGVTDTQYF. CDR3 DNA sequence: TGTGCCAGCAGCGTTAGCGGTGTCACAGATACGCAGTATTTT. Looking up the rest from reference TRBV9 and TRBJ2-3 gives the full variable domain: DSGVTQTPKHLITATGQRVTLRCSPRSGDLSVYWYQQSLDQGLQFLIQYYNGEERAKGNILERFSAQQFPDLHSELNLSSLELGDSALYFCASSVSGVTDTQYFGPGTRLTVL.

This clone showed up just once. The V gene is TRBV18, the J gene TRBJ1-1; the match to TRBD1 covers 7 bases. In germline, CDR1 is KGHSH, CDR2 LQKENI. The CDR3 contains 17 residues. J gave up 5 bases and V 3 bases, and 15 bases lay outside the gene matches. CDR3 amino acids: CASSPPLGEGARTEAFF. CDR3 in DNA: TGTGCCAGCTCACCCCCCTTGGGTGAGGGGGCGCGGACTGAAGCTTTCTTT.

V and J are TRBV28 and TRBJ1-4, with 10 bases fitting TRBD1. Germline V CDR1 and CDR2: MDHEN, SYDVKM. V lost 5 bases, J lost 8 bases, and 11 bases stayed unmatched. CDR3 length: 16 amino acids. The CDR3 region is CASSTTDRGQGEKLFF. CDR3 DNA: TGTGCCAGCAGTACGACCGACAGGGGGCAGGGGGAAAAACTGTTTTTT.

The genes are TRBV5-1 and TRBJ2-1; maybe TRBD2 (5 bases). The CDR3 runs 15 residues. V was trimmed by 0 bases and J by 8 bases, leaving 15 bases between them. Germline V gives CDR1 SGHRS, CDR2 YFSETQ. CDR3 sequence (DNA): TGCGCCAGCAGCTTGGACGTAGCGAGGGCTGATGAGCAGTTCTTC. Amino acid sequence: CASSLDVARADEQFF.

The chain uses TRBV5-1 and TRBJ2-7, with a possible D match to TRBD1 (6 bases). With 4 bases removed from V and 3 bases from J, the gap between germline ends came to 14 bases. From germline, CDR1 is SGHRS and CDR2 YFSETQ. The CDR3 is made up of 14 amino acids. The CDR3 loop is CASSRRDNLYEQYF. As DNA, the CDR3 is TGCGCCAGCAGCCGCCGGGACAATCTCTACGAGCAGTACTTC.

The chain uses TRBV2 and TRBJ2-1; D may correspond to TRBD1 or TRBD2 (6 bases each). Trimming removed 5 bases at V and 0 bases at J, with 11 bases between. The CDR3 spans 15 residues. Germline V CDR1 and CDR2: SNHLY, FYNNEI. The CDR3 nucleotides are TGTGCCAGCAGTCTTGAGGGGGGCTCCTACAATGAGCAGTTCTTC. Amino acids: CASSLEGGSYNEQFF.

J is TRBJ2-5 and V is TRBV9; TRBD2 matches at 7 bases. Germline CDR1 and CDR2: SGDLS and YYNGEE. The CDR3 has 14 amino acids. After removal of 3 bases from V and 5 bases from J, the junction contained 7 bases not matched to a gene. DNA of the CDR3: TGTGCCAGCAGCGAGGCGGGAGCGGAGGAGACCCAGTACTTC. As protein: CASSEAGAEETQYF. Drawing the rest from reference TRBV9 and TRBJ2-5, the complete variable domain is DSGVTQTPKHLITATGQRVTLRCSPRSGDLSVYWYQQSLDQGLQFLIQYYNGEERAKGNILERFSAQQFPDLHSELNLSSLELGDSALYFCASSEAGAEETQYFGPGTRLLVL.

This sequence joins TRBV7-9 and TRBJ2-3; D call uncertain. Germline lookup yields CDR1 SEHNR and CDR2 FQNEAQ (reference sequence). The CDR3 extends over 14 amino acids. Trimming removed 1 base at V and 2 bases at J, with 7 bases between. The DNA for the CDR3 is TGTGCCAGCAGCTTAGACATATTCACAGATACGCAGTATTTT. Its protein product is CASSLDIFTDTQYF.

The V gene is TRBV11-2, the J gene TRBJ1-2; D call uncertain. V was clipped by 1 base and J by 4 bases, with 4 bases between them. The germline V gene has CDR1 SGHAT and CDR2 FQNNGV. The CDR3 is 12 amino acids. CDR3 amino acids: CASSLGRYGYTF. CDR3 coding DNA: TGTGCCAGCAGCTTAGGACGCTATGGCTACACCTTC.

This chain joins TRBV11-3 and TRBJ2-1; D gene ambiguous. CDR3 length equals 15 residues. Germline V lookup: CDR1 SGHNT, CDR2 YENEEA. V gave up 1 base and J gave up 0 bases, with 7 bases separating them. CDR3 sequence: CASSLGWSSYNEQFF. In DNA, the CDR3 is TGTGCCAGCAGCTTAGGTTGGAGCTCCTACAATGAGCAGTTCTTC. Variable domain in full (rest from reference TRBV11-3 and TRBJ2-1): EAGVVQSPRYKIIEKKQPVAFWCNPISGHNTLYWYLQNLGQGPELLIRYENEEAVDDSQLPKDRFSAERLKGVDSTLKIQPAELGDSAVYLCASSLGWSSYNEQFFGPGTRLTVL.

The V and J genes are TRBV5-1 and TRBJ2-6, with a weak D call TRBD1 (6 bases). Germline CDR1 is SGHRS and CDR2 is YFSETQ. The length of the CDR3 is 15 residues. V lost 4 bases and J lost 0, with 8 bases in between. Written as DNA, the CDR3 is TGCGCCAGCAGCGAGGACAGCTCTGGGGCCAACGTCCTGACTTTC. Translating gives CASSEDSSGANVLTF.

The chain carries TRBV5-4 and TRBJ1-4; no firm D call. The CDR3 covers 13 residues. V was pared by 0 bases and J by 4 bases, with 4 bases between. Germline CDR1 reads SGHNT; CDR2 reads YYREEE (reference sequence). This chain's CDR3 is CASSLGDNEKLFF. The CDR3 region has the DNA TGTGCCAGCAGCTTGGGGGATAATGAAAAACTGTTTTTT.

The chain has TRBV7-2 and TRBJ2-7, with D possibly TRBD1 on 6 matching bases. CDR1 is SGHTA, CDR2 FQGNSA, per germline. The V end lost 1 base, the J end lost 4 bases, and 11 bases lay between the germline ends. The CDR3 consists of 14 residues. In DNA form, the CDR3 reads TGTGCCAGCAGCTTAGTAGGGGGACAATACGAGCAGTACTTC. This gives the protein CASSLVGGQYEQYF.

This chain joins TRBV19 and TRBJ1-5; D may be TRBD1 (5 bases). Looked up from germline, CDR1 is LNHDA and CDR2 is SQIVND (reference sequence). Trimming stripped 5 bases from V and 2 bases from J, with 16 bases between. The CDR3 is made up of 16 amino acids. CDR3 amino acids: CASSPEEGHGNQPQHF. CDR3 in DNA: TGTGCCAGTAGTCCAGAGGAGGGGCACGGCAATCAGCCCCAGCATTTT.

For the CDR3, the DNA is TGTGCCAGCAGTTCCTGGATAGCGGGCCTAAACAATGAGCAGTTCTTC. Translating gives CASSSWIAGLNNEQFF. The J gene is TRBJ2-1, the V gene TRBV27; 7 bases agree with TRBD2. The germline V gene encodes CDR1 MNHEY and CDR2 SMNVEV (reference sequence). The CDR3 runs to 16 residues. Germline trimming cut 4 bases from V and 5 bases from J; bases unmatched to any gene: 11.

The sample holds one count of this clone. The chain combines TRBV6-2 or TRBV6-3 with TRBJ1-2; D is undetermined. Trimming took off 3 bases at V and 8 bases at J, with 13 bases between the two ends. The CDR3 has 13 amino acids. The germline CDR1 and CDR2 sequences are MNHEY and SVGEGT. CDR3 nucleotides: TGTGCCAGCAGTTATTGGAGGGTAGAAGGCTACACCTTC. Translation gives CASSYWRVEGYTF.